The following is a TCR beta chain sequence with its context. What it binds is not known. An end of the junction differs from the germline gene, which may be a read error. Though nominally healthy at sampling, donors likely had unrecorded immune exposures. The data derive from a study of cytomegalovirus exposure and HLA in healthy donors. Study-wide results and limits: Accurate prediction of most subjects' HLA-A and HLA-B alleles from TCR beta sequences was reported. Researchers reported that a few CMV-associated chains were confirmed in vitro as CMV antigen-specific.

PCR amplification relied on 60 Vbeta primers (plus 13 Jbeta primers). Original methodology: It was a later analysis that counted about 80 million unique TCR beta chains, of which about 10 million were shared. Clones were sequenced by immunoSEQ multiplex PCR, and TCRdb holds only the in-frame ones, with some missing. V and J calls and clone size are as listed in that table; D and trimming were resolved from the DNA. The sample lists 150,000 to 200,000 clones; 60% to 85% were seen once. This CDR3 has 15 residues. Germline lookup yields CDR1 SGHRS and CDR2 YFSETQ. The sequence was obtained from a woman aged 35 to 49 in good health and CMV-seronegative. Material for sequencing was PBMCs. V gene TRBV5-1 combines with J gene TRBJ2-1; 14 positions match TRBD2. The CDR3 protein is CASTLTSGGANEQFF. The CDR3 DNA sequence: TGCGCCAGCACCTTGACTAGCGGGGGGGCCAATGAGCAGTTCTTC.